What follows are 8 T cell receptor beta chains derived from one specimen sequenced in a study of cytomegalovirus exposure and HLA in healthy donors. Data came from immunoSEQ multiplex PCR; TCRdb stores just in-frame clones and leaves some out. The table lists around 62,000 clones, about 89% of them singletons, with around 1.7% in the top ten. Sequencing used PBMCs. All receptors come from a woman younger than 30 in good health and CMV-seronegative.

The CDR3 reads CASSLRGTGSSYNEQFF. The DNA of the CDR3 is TGTGCCAGCAGTTTAAGGGGGACGGGGAGCTCCTACAATGAGCAGTTCTTC. This chain joins TRBV27 and TRBJ2-1; D is perhaps TRBD1 (6 bases). CDR3 size: 17 residues. Trimming removed 2 bases at V and 0 bases at J, with 14 bases between. The germline CDR1 and CDR2 sequences are MNHEY and SMNVEV (reference sequence).

The table lists this clone with a count of one. This chain links TRBV4-1 with TRBJ2-5; TRBD2 aligns across 10 bases. V trimming: 1 base; J trimming: 5 bases; junction bases outside the gene matches: 7. This CDR3 spans 16 amino acids. Germline lookup yields CDR1 MGHRA and CDR2 YSYEKL. The CDR3, as DNA: TGCGCCAGCAGCCAAGCCGGGACTAGCGTCCCTGAGACCCAGTACTTC. It encodes CASSQAGTSVPETQYF.

The table lists this clone with a count of one. The chain links TRBV19 to TRBJ2-7; 8 bases agree with TRBD2. Per the germline V gene, CDR1 is LNHDA and CDR2 is SQIVND (reference sequence). V gave up 5 bases and J gave up 2 bases; unmatched junction bases: 8. CDR3 length equals 15 residues. In DNA, the CDR3 is TGTGCCAGTAGTTCCGCCGGGACTAGTCCCTACGAGCAGTACTTC. Encoded protein: CASSSAGTSPYEQYF.

V is TRBV29-1 and J is TRBJ1-4; D might be TRBD1 (6 bases). The CDR3 loop spans 12 amino acids. V gave up 4 bases and J gave up 7 bases, with 10 bases separating them. Germline lookup yields CDR1 SQVTM and CDR2 ANQGSEA. CDR3 DNA sequence: TGCAGCGTTGTACAGGGCGGTGAAAAACTGTTTTTT. This sequence encodes CSVVQGGEKLFF.

The V and J genes are TRBV7-8 and TRBJ2-1, with a possible D match to TRBD1 (5 bases). Germline CDR1 reads SGHVS; CDR2 reads FQNEAQ. CDR3 length equals 14 residues. The germline V and J ends were trimmed by 4 bases and 0 bases, with 7 bases remaining between them. The CDR3, as DNA: TGTGCCAGCAGCTCGGACAACTCCTACAATGAGCAGTTCTTC. Translation: CASSSDNSYNEQFF. The complete variable domain, with remaining parts taken from reference TRBV7-8 and TRBJ2-1, reads GAGVSQSPRYKVAKRGQDVALRCDPISGHVSLFWYQQALGQGPEFLTYFQNEAQLDKSGLPSDRFFAERPEGSVSTLKIQRTQQEDSAVYLCASSSDNSYNEQFFGPGTRLTVL.

In this sample, this clone is medium-sized. The chain uses TRBV2 and TRBJ2-3; perhaps TRBD1 as D (6 bases). Germline CDR1 and CDR2: SNHLY and FYNNEI. CDR3 length: 14 amino acids. V was cut by 7 bases and J by 1 base, with 12 bases left in between. CDR3 residues: CASTTTGGTDTQYF. DNA of the CDR3: TGTGCCAGCACCACGACAGGCGGCACAGATACGCAGTATTTT.

The chain joins TRBV7-2 to TRBJ2-2; 10 bases align to TRBD2. There are 16 residues in the CDR3. From germline, CDR1 is SGHTA and CDR2 FQGNSA. Trimming cost V 10 bases and J 0 bases; bases outside gene matches: 8. Here the CDR3 reads CATPSGRASNTGELFF. CDR3 nucleotides: TGTGCCACACCGAGCGGGAGGGCCTCGAACACCGGGGAGCTGTTTTTT.

The chain has TRBV5-6 and TRBJ1-3; no definite D call. Trimming stripped 4 bases from V and 2 bases from J, with 13 bases between. Germline CDR1 and CDR2: SGHDT and YYEEEE. This CDR3 contains 15 residues. CDR3 residues: CASSPRGGTGNTIYF. Written as DNA, the CDR3 is TGTGCCAGCAGCCCCCGAGGAGGAACTGGAAACACCATATATTTT.